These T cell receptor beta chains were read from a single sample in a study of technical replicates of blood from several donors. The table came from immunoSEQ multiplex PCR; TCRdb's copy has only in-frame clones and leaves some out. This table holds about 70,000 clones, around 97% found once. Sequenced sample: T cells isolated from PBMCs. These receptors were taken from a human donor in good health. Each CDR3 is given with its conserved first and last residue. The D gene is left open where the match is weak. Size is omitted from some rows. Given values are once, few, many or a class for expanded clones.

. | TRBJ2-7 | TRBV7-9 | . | CASSLVLSASSYEQYF | TGTGCCAGCAGCTTAGTTCTTAGCGCCAGCTCCTACGAGCAGTACTTC
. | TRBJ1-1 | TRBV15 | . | CATSRDRQGTEAFF | TGTGCCACCAGCAGAGATCGGCAGGGCACTGAAGCTTTCTTT
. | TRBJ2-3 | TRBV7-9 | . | CASSLAWRTDTQYF | TGTGCCAGCAGCTTAGCTTGGAGGACAGATACGCAGTATTTT
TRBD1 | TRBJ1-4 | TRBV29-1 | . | CSVAGGTEKLFF | TGCAGCGTTGCAGGGGGCACTGAAAAACTGTTTTTT
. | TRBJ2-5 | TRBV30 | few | CAWTQNQETQYF | TGTGCCTGGACCCAGAACCAAGAGACCCAGTACTTC
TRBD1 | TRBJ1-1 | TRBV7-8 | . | CASTESTGGTEAFF | TGTGCCAGCACCGAATCAACAGGGGGCACTGAAGCTTTCTTT
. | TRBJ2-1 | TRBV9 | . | CASSVDPMSDSHYNEQFF | TGTGCCAGCAGCGTAGACCCGATGAGCGACTCTCACTACAATGAGCAGTTCTTC
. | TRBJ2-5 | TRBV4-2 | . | CASSQEGGETQYF | TGTGCCAGCAGCCAAGAGGGGGGAGAGACCCAGTACTTC
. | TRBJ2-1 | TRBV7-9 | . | CASSLAFEQFF | TGTGCCAGCAGCTTAGCCTTTGAGCAGTTCTTC
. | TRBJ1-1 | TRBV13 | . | CASSLGRDTEAFF | TGTGCCAGCAGCTTAGGACGGGACACTGAAGCTTTCTTT
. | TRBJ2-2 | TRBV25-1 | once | CASSDPKPGLPPTGELFF | TGTGCCAGCAGTGACCCTAAACCGGGACTTCCTCCGACCGGGGAGCTGTTTTTT
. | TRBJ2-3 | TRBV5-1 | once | CASSSGTMTGSQYF | TGCGCCAGCAGCTCCGGTACGATGACAGGTTCCCAGTATTTT
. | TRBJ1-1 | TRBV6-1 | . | CASSEARGPGRHTEAFF | TGTGCCAGCAGTGAAGCGCGGGGGCCAGGACGACACACTGAAGCTTTCTTT
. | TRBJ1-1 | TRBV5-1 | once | CASSFTETVNTEAFF | TGCGCCAGCAGCTTCACAGAGACGGTGAACACTGAAGCTTTCTTT
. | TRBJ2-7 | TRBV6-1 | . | CASSDRDTYYEQYF | TGTGCCAGCAGTGACCGGGACACCTACTACGAGCAGTACTTC
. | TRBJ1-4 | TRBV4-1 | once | CASSQVGGGNEKLFF | TGCGCCAGCAGCCAAGTTGGGGGGGGTAATGAAAAACTGTTTTTT
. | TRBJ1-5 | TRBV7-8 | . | CASSLYQGTDQPQHF | TGTGCCAGCAGCTTGTATCAGGGTACCGACCAGCCCCAGCATTTT
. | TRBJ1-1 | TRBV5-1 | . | CASSWGVGNTEAFF | TGCGCCAGCAGTTGGGGGGTAGGGAACACTGAAGCTTTCTTT
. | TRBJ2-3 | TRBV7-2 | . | CASSARSTDTQYF | TGTGCCAGCAGCGCCCGGAGCACAGATACGCAGTATTTT
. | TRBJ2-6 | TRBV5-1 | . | CASSPRVTASGANVLTF | TGCGCCAGCAGCCCCCGGGTGACAGCCTCTGGGGCCAACGTCCTGACTTTC
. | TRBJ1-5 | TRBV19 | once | CASTGSKQPQHF | TGTGCCAGTACTGGCAGTAAACAGCCCCAGCATTTT
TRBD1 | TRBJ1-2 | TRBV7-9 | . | CASSNRDQQGWATTYGYTF | TGTGCCAGCAGCAATCGGGACCAACAGGGGTGGGCAACTACCTATGGCTACACCTTC
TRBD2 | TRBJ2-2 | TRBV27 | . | CASRRERITGELFF | TGTGCCAGCAGGCGGGAGAGAATCACCGGGGAGCTGTTTTTT
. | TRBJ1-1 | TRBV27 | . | CASSLYLAGNTEAFF | TGTGCCAGCAGTTTATATTTGGCAGGGAACACTGAAGCTTTCTTT
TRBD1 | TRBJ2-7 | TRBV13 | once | CASSSGQGYEQYF | TGTGCCAGCAGCTCCGGACAGGGATACGAGCAGTACTTC
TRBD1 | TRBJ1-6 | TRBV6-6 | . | CASKKPGQGYSPLHF | TGTGCCAGCAAGAAACCGGGACAGGGGTATTCACCCCTCCACTTT
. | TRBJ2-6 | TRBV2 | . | CASIGSSGSGANVLTF | TGTGCCAGCATCGGGTCCTCTGGGAGTGGGGCCAACGTCCTGACTTTC
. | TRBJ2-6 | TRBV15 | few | CATSSPSSGANVLTF | TGTGCCACCAGCAGTCCGAGCTCTGGGGCCAACGTCCTGACTTTC
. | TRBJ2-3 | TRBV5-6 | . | CASSHPRRDSLDTQYF | TGTGCCAGCAGCCATCCCAGGAGGGACTCGTTAGATACGCAGTATTTT
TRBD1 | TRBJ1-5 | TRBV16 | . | CASSQSEGQLNSNQPQHF | TGTGCCAGCAGCCAATCTGAGGGACAGCTAAATAGCAATCAGCCCCAGCATTTT
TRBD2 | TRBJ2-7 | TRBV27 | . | CASSLAGGPYEQYF | TGTGCCAGCAGTCTAGCGGGAGGGCCCTACGAGCAGTACTTC
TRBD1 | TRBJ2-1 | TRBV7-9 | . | CASSPGRGPYNEQFF | TGTGCCAGCAGCCCCGGTAGGGGGCCCTACAATGAGCAGTTCTTC
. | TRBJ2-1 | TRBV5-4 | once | CASSPAADYNEQFF | TGTGCCAGCAGCCCCGCGGCAGACTACAATGAGCAGTTCTTC
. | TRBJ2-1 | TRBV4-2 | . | CASSLSYENEQFF | TGTGCCAGCAGCCTTTCCTATGAGAATGAGCAGTTCTTC
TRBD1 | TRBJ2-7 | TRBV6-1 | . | CASRYRDRTYEQYF | TGTGCCAGCAGATACCGGGACAGAACCTACGAGCAGTACTTC
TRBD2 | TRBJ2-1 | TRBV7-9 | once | CASSPTGGPYNEQFF | TGTGCCAGCAGCCCCACGGGGGGACCCTACAATGAGCAGTTCTTC
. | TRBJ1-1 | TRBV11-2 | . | CASSFRPTANTEAFF | TGTGCCAGCAGCTTTAGGCCGACAGCGAACACTGAAGCTTTCTTT
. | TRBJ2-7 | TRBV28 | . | CASFRDTSYEQYF | TGTGCCAGCTTCAGGGACACCTCCTACGAGCAGTACTTC
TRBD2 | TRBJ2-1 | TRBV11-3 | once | CASSLDHSGGAGEQFF | TGTGCCAGCAGCTTAGATCATAGCGGGGGGGCCGGTGAGCAGTTCTTC
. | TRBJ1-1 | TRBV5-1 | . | CASRRDAASNTEAFF | TGCGCCAGCCGGCGGGACGCCGCTTCCAACACTGAAGCTTTCTTT
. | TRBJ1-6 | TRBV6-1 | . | CASSEIRGDNSPLHF | TGTGCCAGCAGTGAAATCCGGGGGGATAATTCACCCCTCCACTTT
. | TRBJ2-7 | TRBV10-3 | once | CAISESPPEQYF | TGTGCCATCAGTGAGTCTCCTCCCGAGCAGTACTTC
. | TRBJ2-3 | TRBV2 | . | CASTVRNTDTQYF | TGTGCCAGCACGGTGAGAAACACAGATACGCAGTATTTT
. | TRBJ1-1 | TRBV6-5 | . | CASSYGRATEAFF | TGTGCCAGCAGTTACGGCAGGGCTACTGAAGCTTTCTTT
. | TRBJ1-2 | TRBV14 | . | CASSQEQGVFYGYTF | TGTGCCAGCAGCCAAGAACAGGGCGTCTTCTATGGCTACACCTTC
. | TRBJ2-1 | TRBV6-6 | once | CASSLGTLRNNEQFF | TGTGCCAGCAGTTTAGGGACTCTTCGTAACAATGAGCAGTTCTTC
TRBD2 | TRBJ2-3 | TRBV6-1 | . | CASSPGLATDTQYF | TGTGCCAGCAGTCCTGGACTAGCGACAGATACGCAGTATTTT
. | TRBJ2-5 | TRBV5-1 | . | CASSLGHYGETQYF | TGCGCCAGCAGCTTGGGTCACTATGGGGAGACCCAGTACTTC
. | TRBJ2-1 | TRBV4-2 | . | CASSHGVDEQFF | TGTGCCAGCAGCCACGGAGTCGATGAGCAGTTCTTC